This T cell receptor beta chain was captured in a study of early T cells in non-severe SARS-CoV-2 infection. On the study more broadly: Unpaired chains resulted from sequencing bulk RNA of unsorted whole blood.

TCRdb recomputed calls from the 5' RACE reads with MiXCR, one row per CDR3 protein. The profile shows some 57,000 distinct CDR3 sequences, approximately 10% of them singletons. With V trimmed by 6 bases and J by 2 bases, 7 bases remained unmatched. The CDR3 sequence is 13 residues long. Germline CDR1 SQVTM, CDR2 ANQGSEA. The source of this sequence is an adult who was a healthcare worker with PCR-confirmed SARS-CoV-2 infection or an uninfected control (not recorded which). V usage is TRBV29-1 and J usage is TRBJ2-7; TRBD1 agrees at 7 bases. Material: whole blood. The CDR3 protein is CSVAGTDPYEQYF. The CDR3 region has the DNA TGCAGCGTCGCCGGGACAGATCCCTACGAGCAGTACTTC.